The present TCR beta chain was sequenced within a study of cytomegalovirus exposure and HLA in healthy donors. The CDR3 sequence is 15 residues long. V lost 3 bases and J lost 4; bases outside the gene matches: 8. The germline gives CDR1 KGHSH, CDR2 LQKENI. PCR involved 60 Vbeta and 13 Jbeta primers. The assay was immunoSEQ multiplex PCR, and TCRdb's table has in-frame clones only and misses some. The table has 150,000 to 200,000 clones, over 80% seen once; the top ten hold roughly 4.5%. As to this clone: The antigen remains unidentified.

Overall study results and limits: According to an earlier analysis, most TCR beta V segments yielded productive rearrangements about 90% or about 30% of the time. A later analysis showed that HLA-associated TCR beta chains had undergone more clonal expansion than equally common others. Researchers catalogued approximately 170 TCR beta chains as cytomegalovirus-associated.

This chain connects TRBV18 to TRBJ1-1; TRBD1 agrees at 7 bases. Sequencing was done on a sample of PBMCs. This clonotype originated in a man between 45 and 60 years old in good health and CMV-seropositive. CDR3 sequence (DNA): TGTGCCAGCTCACCTCAGGGGGACGTGAGCACTGAAGCTTTCTTT. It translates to CASSPQGDVSTEAFF.